The rows below give T cell receptor beta chains drawn from one sample of a study of blood T cell repertoires in COVID-19. Only in-frame clones appear in the TCRdb table, and some are missing; sequencing was by immunoSEQ multiplex PCR. The top ten hold more than 4.5% of the sample, which has 100,000 to 120,000 clones, roughly 87% seen once. Sequencing was carried out using peripheral blood. The receptors stem from a human donor in a cohort sampled during active COVID-19. Both conserved end residues are part of each CDR3. Fields, in order: V gene, clone size, D gene, J gene, CDR3 DNA, CDR3 protein. The D gene is left open where the match is weak. Size values are once, few and many counts, or a class for expanded clones, and some rows have none.

V gene: TRBV29-1; clone size: -; D gene: TRBD1; J gene: TRBJ2-1; CDR3 DNA: TGCAGCGCAACAGGACAGGGAAGCTACAATGAGCAGTTCTTC; CDR3 protein: CSATGQGSYNEQFF
V gene: TRBV29-1; clone size: -; D gene: -; J gene: TRBJ2-5; CDR3 DNA: TGCAGCGTTGGGACAGAACAAGAGACCCAGTACTTC; CDR3 protein: CSVGTEQETQYF
V gene: TRBV18; clone size: once; D gene: TRBD1; J gene: TRBJ1-2; CDR3 DNA: TGTGCCAGCTCACCCTGGGACAGCTTCTACACCTTC; CDR3 protein: CASSPWDSFYTF
V gene: TRBV19; clone size: -; D gene: -; J gene: TRBJ2-5; CDR3 DNA: TGTGCCAGTAGTATAGAGGGGGCGGCCCAGTACTTC; CDR3 protein: CASSIEGAAQYF
V gene: TRBV18; clone size: -; D gene: -; J gene: TRBJ1-5; CDR3 DNA: TGTGCCAGCGCGTCAGGGCAGGGGCAGCCCCAGCATTTT; CDR3 protein: CASASGQGQPQHF
V gene: TRBV10-1; clone size: -; D gene: -; J gene: TRBJ2-3; CDR3 DNA: TGCGCCAGCAGTGCGGCTAGCTCTAGCACAGATACGCAGTATTTT; CDR3 protein: CASSAASSSTDTQYF
V gene: TRBV6-5; clone size: few; D gene: -; J gene: TRBJ1-1; CDR3 DNA: TGTGCCAGCAGTTACTCGAGGATGACTCGGGCTTTCTTT; CDR3 protein: CASSYSRMTRAFF
V gene: TRBV6-5; clone size: -; D gene: -; J gene: TRBJ2-1; CDR3 DNA: TGTGCCAGCAGACAAGCAGGGTTTATGCAGTTCTTC; CDR3 protein: CASRQAGFMQFF
V gene: TRBV3-1/TRBV3-2; clone size: -; D gene: -; J gene: TRBJ1-1; CDR3 DNA: TGTGCCAGCAGATTCGGAGGATGGGACACTGAAGCTTTCTTT; CDR3 protein: CASRFGGWDTEAFF
V gene: TRBV7-3; clone size: -; D gene: TRBD2; J gene: TRBJ2-3; CDR3 DNA: TGTGCCAGCAGCCGGGTCCAGCGGGGGACCACAGATACGCAGTATTTT; CDR3 protein: CASSRVQRGTTDTQYF
V gene: TRBV5-1; clone size: -; D gene: TRBD2; J gene: TRBJ2-2; CDR3 DNA: TGCGCCAGCACCCGCAGCGGGGGGGGGAACACCGGGGAGCTGTTTTTT; CDR3 protein: CASTRSGGGNTGELFF
V gene: TRBV10-3; clone size: -; D gene: TRBD1; J gene: TRBJ1-4; CDR3 DNA: TGTGCCATCAGTGCGGACAGGGATAATGAAAAACTGTTTTTT; CDR3 protein: CAISADRDNEKLFF
V gene: TRBV5-4; clone size: -; D gene: -; J gene: TRBJ2-7; CDR3 DNA: TGTGCCAGCAGCTTGGGGGAGGCGGGTGAGCAGTACTTC; CDR3 protein: CASSLGEAGEQYF
V gene: TRBV10-3; clone size: -; D gene: -; J gene: TRBJ2-1; CDR3 DNA: TGTGCCATCAGTGATGTGGTTACTGTGGACAATGAGCAGTTCTTC; CDR3 protein: CAISDVVTVDNEQFF
V gene: TRBV9; clone size: -; D gene: TRBD1; J gene: TRBJ2-7; CDR3 DNA: TGTGCCAGCAGCGTCCCGGGACAGGGAACCTACTCCTACGAGCAGTACTTC; CDR3 protein: CASSVPGQGTYSYEQYF
V gene: TRBV6-2/TRBV6-3; clone size: few; D gene: TRBD1; J gene: TRBJ1-5; CDR3 DNA: TGTGCCAGCAGTCGCCTAGACAGGGTACTTCAGCCCCAGCATTTT; CDR3 protein: CASSRLDRVLQPQHF
V gene: TRBV2; clone size: -; D gene: TRBD1; J gene: TRBJ1-2; CDR3 DNA: TGTGCCAGCAGACCGGGACAGGGGGACTATGGCTACACCTTC; CDR3 protein: CASRPGQGDYGYTF